The 9 T cell receptor beta chains below were found in one sample sequenced in a study of blood T cell repertoires in COVID-19 (dated by TCRdb to 2019 to 2021). The method was the immunoSEQ multiplex PCR assay. TCRdb took over this immuneACCESS table, retaining in-frame rearrangements with V and J assigned. Such tables are incomplete; in checked studies, under half of the missing clones stem from an unresolved V gene, and the remainder is unexplained. The sample records 300,000 to 450,000 clones, roughly 86% of which are singletons. Of the sample, under 11% falls within the top ten clones. Source material: peripheral blood. Receptor source: a woman in her twenties or thirties with COVID-19, enrolled during active disease.

This rearrangement joins TRBV30 to TRBJ2-7; 8 positions agree with TRBD2. The CDR3 has 15 residues. The J segment lost 5 bases and the V segment lost 2 bases, leaving 11 bases of the junction unmatched. Germline V lookup: CDR1 GTSNPN, CDR2 SVGIG (reference sequence). CDR3 protein: CAWSWQAGDLDEQYF. The CDR3 DNA sequence: TGTGCCTGGAGTTGGCAAGCGGGAGACCTCGACGAGCAGTACTTC.

The genes are TRBV30 and TRBJ1-1, with 10 bases that match TRBD1. J gave up 3 bases and V 2 bases, and 3 bases lay outside the gene matches. Germline V CDR1 and CDR2: GTSNPN, SVGIG (reference sequence). The CDR3 runs to 14 residues. CDR3 DNA sequence: TGTGCCTGGAGTACCGGGACAGGGGACACTGAAGCTTTCTTT. This encodes CAWSTGTGDTEAFF.

Here the CDR3 reads CASSLALAGGGNEQFF. The CDR3 DNA is TGCGCCAGCAGCTTGGCACTAGCGGGAGGAGGGAATGAGCAGTTCTTC. The rearrangement uses TRBV5-1 and TRBJ2-1; 12 bases align to TRBD2. After removal of 0 bases from V and 7 bases from J, the junction contained 5 bases not matched to a gene. This CDR3 is 16 amino acids long. From germline, CDR1 is SGHRS and CDR2 YFSETQ. Drawing the rest from reference TRBV5-1 and TRBJ2-1, the complete variable domain is KAGVTQTPRYLIKTRGQQVTLSCSPISGHRSVSWYQQTPGQGLQFLFEYFSETQRNKGNFPGRFSGRQFSNSRSEMNVSTLELGDSALYLCASSLALAGGGNEQFFGPGTRLTVL.

The V gene is TRBV19, the J gene TRBJ2-7; D is undetermined. This CDR3 region has 16 residues. V lost 1 base to trimming and J lost 3 bases, with 16 bases between them. Germline-derived CDR1 and CDR2 are LNHDA and SQIVND (reference sequence). This CDR3 is CASSIGGIQSDYEQYF. The CDR3 DNA is TGTGCCAGTAGTATAGGAGGCATTCAGTCTGACTACGAGCAGTACTTC.

The chain couples TRBV6-1 to TRBJ1-2, with 9 bases fitting TRBD1. This CDR3 spans 13 amino acids. V shed 10 bases and J 4 bases; nucleotides not matched to a gene: 7. CDR1 MNHNS and CDR2 SASEGT come from the germline V gene. CDR3 region: CAMTQGAGYGYTF. The CDR3 DNA sequence: TGTGCCATGACACAGGGGGCCGGCTATGGCTACACCTTC.

The chain carries TRBV6-5 and TRBJ1-4, with no clear D. The ends were cut back, 6 bases at V and 5 bases at J, with 16 bases in the middle. The length of the CDR3 is 15 residues. In germline, CDR1 is MNHEY, CDR2 SVGAGI. DNA for the CDR3: TGTGCCAGCAGCAACGGAGGGCCCGGGAATGAAAAACTGTTTTTT. Protein: CASSNGGPGNEKLFF.

J is TRBJ1-3 and V is TRBV27; no firm D call. CDR3 size: 14 residues. Trimming cost V 2 bases and J 0 bases, with 5 bases left between them. Germline V lookup: CDR1 MNHEY, CDR2 SMNVEV (reference sequence). The CDR3 DNA reads TGTGCCAGCAGTTTAACTAGCTCTGGAAACACCATATATTTT. As protein: CASSLTSSGNTIYF.

The chain combines TRBV11-2 with TRBJ2-7; 7 bases are a match to TRBD2. V was clipped by 1 base and J by 4 bases; unmatched bases: 7. Germline V gene data show CDR1 as SGHAT and CDR2 as FQNNGV. The CDR3 runs to 15 residues. The CDR3 spells CASSLAGEGIYEQYF. The CDR3 nucleotides are TGTGCCAGCAGCTTAGCGGGGGAGGGTATATACGAGCAGTACTTC.

CDR3 loop: CASRQPGLAGNQYF. In nucleotides, the CDR3 is TGTGCCAGCAGACAACCGGGACTAGCGGGAAATCAGTACTTC. This chain connects TRBV28 to TRBJ2-4, with TRBD2 matching over 13 bases. Per the germline V gene, CDR1 is MDHEN and CDR2 is SYDVKM. V shed 6 bases and J 12 bases; nucleotides not matched to a gene: 8. This CDR3 has 14 amino acids.